Listed here are 2 T cell receptor beta chains from one sample, sequenced in a study of T cell repertoires in aging, cancer and after chemotherapy (dated by TCRdb to between 2018 and 2020). The data were produced on an Illumina MiSeq. Rearranged TRB sequences spanning V, D and J segments were amplified by multiplex touch-down PCR using a mixed TRB-A/B primer pool. TCRdb ran its own pipeline on the public reads, namely fastp trimming at Q25 and MiXCR clone calling, and kept in-frame beta chains. Here each entry gathers all rows of one CDR3 protein and keeps the most common genes and DNA. The sample includes approximately 610 distinct CDR3 sequences, with more than 80% observed a single time. 26% of the sample is in the top ten clones. Instead of sorted cells or RNA, genomic DNA extracted from peripheral blood served as the source for amplifying TCR beta rearrangements. Source material: blood. The receptor source for this set is a human donor with a solid tumor.

The V and J genes are TRBV29-1 and TRBJ1-1; D gene unclear. Germline loops: CDR1 SQVTM, CDR2 ANQGSEA. CDR3 length: 13 residues. V was trimmed by 5 bases and J by 8 bases, leaving 18 bases between them. The CDR3 loop is CSVLGTAVGEAFF. CDR3 coding DNA: TGCAGCGTTTTGGGTACGGCCGTGGGAGAAGCTTTCTTT.

V is TRBV10-3 and J is TRBJ2-7; D is unclear. This CDR3 region has 13 residues. The ends were cut back, 6 bases at V and 2 bases at J, with 11 bases in the middle. Germline assignment: CDR1 ENHRY and CDR2 SYGVKD. The CDR3 protein is CAIRRDLPYEQYF. The CDR3 DNA sequence: TGTGCCATCAGGCGAGACTTACCCTACGAGCAGTACTTC.